This T cell receptor (beta chain) comes out of a study of tumor-infiltrating lymphocytes in primary liver carcinoma. With respect to this clonotype: Its antigen remains unidentified.

The researchers produced TCR beta cDNA from approximately 0.45 ug total RNA with a constant-region primer. Three nested multiplex PCR rounds of slightly modified ARM-PCR generated TCR beta libraries. Running roughly 10 cycles apiece, the first two PCR rounds relied on TRBV1-TRBV30 forward primers together with a C-beta reverse primer. A single record per CDR3 protein comes from TCRdb applying MiXCR to the multiplex PCR reads. The table has tens of thousands of distinct CDR3 sequences, about 72% seen once. Germline V gene sequence: CDR1 SGHAT, CDR2 FQNNGV. After removal of 6 bases from V and 3 bases from J, the junction contained 16 bases not matched to a gene. The CDR3 runs to 18 residues. Study-level results: All five tumor regions shared only about 7-24% of top clones.

Between about 18 and 33 mg of unsorted bulk tissue served as the source from which RNA and DNA were co-extracted. The chain joins TRBV11-2 to TRBJ2-7; 11 bases match TRBD2. Sequenced: liver tumor tissue from sampling region 4. Subset here: tumor region T4, right-lateral pole. This sequence originates from a man aged 35 to 55 with primary liver carcinoma and hepatitis B virus infection. CDR3 nucleotides: TGTGCCAGCAGATTATCCGTTGGATTAGCGGGAGGGGGCTACGAGCAGTACTTC. Its protein is CASRLSVGLAGGGYEQYF.